These T cell receptor beta chains were read from a single sample in a study of blood T cell repertoires in COVID-19. Using immunoSEQ multiplex PCR, the repertoire was profiled, and TCRdb retains in-frame clones only, with some absent. The sample carries 160,000 or so clones, more than 90% recorded once. Material: peripheral blood. The receptors were sampled from a man aged 55-75 years with active or convalescent COVID-19. The CDR3 runs from the conserved cysteine through the conserved F or W.

CDR3 protein: CASRSINSGANVLTF
V gene: TRBV6-5
J gene: TRBJ2-6

CDR3 protein: CASSLTAGQNYYGYTF
V gene: TRBV7-2
J gene: TRBJ1-2

CDR3 protein: CASSEAHSYQPQHF
V gene: TRBV2
J gene: TRBJ1-5

CDR3 protein: CASSFGWSYEQYF
V gene: TRBV7-2
J gene: TRBJ2-7

CDR3 protein: CASKEGGNQPQHF
V gene: TRBV2
J gene: TRBJ1-5

CDR3 protein: CAISPDRPIYGYTF
V gene: TRBV10-3
J gene: TRBJ1-2

CDR3 protein: CASSPGQGLGYTF
V gene: TRBV12-3/TRBV12-4
J gene: TRBJ1-2

CDR3 protein: CASSVEVQGRIDEQYF
V gene: TRBV9
J gene: TRBJ2-7

CDR3 protein: CASSQELGSYNEQFF
V gene: TRBV3-1/TRBV3-2
J gene: TRBJ2-1

CDR3 protein: CASSPQDRGTDTQYF
V gene: TRBV19
J gene: TRBJ2-3

CDR3 protein: CASSGDRGRGYTF
V gene: TRBV5-1
J gene: TRBJ1-2

CDR3 protein: CASSELAGDLTGELFF
V gene: TRBV5-1
J gene: TRBJ2-2

CDR3 protein: CASSLDGGAGNTIYF
V gene: TRBV5-1
J gene: TRBJ1-3

CDR3 protein: CASQAHEAGETQYF
V gene: TRBV19
J gene: TRBJ2-5

CDR3 protein: CASSSPGEKLFF
V gene: TRBV12-3/TRBV12-4
J gene: TRBJ1-4

CDR3 protein: CSADGGNTEAFF
V gene: TRBV29-1
J gene: TRBJ1-1

CDR3 protein: CASSLDPGGNEQFF
V gene: TRBV11-2
J gene: TRBJ2-1

CDR3 protein: CASSLALGEGLATNEKLFF
V gene: TRBV5-1
J gene: TRBJ1-4

CDR3 protein: CASSLAYGSPRVSYNSPLHF
V gene: TRBV5-4
J gene: TRBJ1-6

CDR3 protein: CASSPMGQGGTEAFF
V gene: TRBV18
J gene: TRBJ1-1

CDR3 protein: CASSYSGREGQPQHF
V gene: TRBV6-5
J gene: TRBJ1-5

CDR3 protein: CASTMGGSTEAFF
V gene: TRBV19
J gene: TRBJ1-1

CDR3 protein: CASSEMGREGNQPQHF
V gene: TRBV2
J gene: TRBJ1-5

CDR3 protein: CASSLVRPGANVLTF
V gene: TRBV5-1
J gene: TRBJ2-6

CDR3 protein: CASSIDRGRETQYF
V gene: TRBV19
J gene: TRBJ2-5

CDR3 protein: CASSPQGVRDTEAFF
V gene: TRBV18
J gene: TRBJ1-1

CDR3 protein: CASSLGLVSYNEQFF
V gene: TRBV6-5
J gene: TRBJ2-1

CDR3 protein: CAISGGREDTQYF
V gene: TRBV10-3
J gene: TRBJ2-3

CDR3 protein: CASKGLMSSYEQYF
V gene: TRBV6-5
J gene: TRBJ2-7

CDR3 protein: CASSLIRQARSEKLFF
V gene: TRBV7-9
J gene: TRBJ1-4

CDR3 protein: CASSLALRLAGPSYEQYF
V gene: TRBV7-2
J gene: TRBJ2-7

CDR3 protein: CASSSPSGGAHTQYF
V gene: TRBV7-6
J gene: TRBJ2-3

CDR3 protein: CASSHDNRDRAYNYGYTF
V gene: TRBV4-2
J gene: TRBJ1-2

CDR3 protein: CASSFTSSGSGSEQFF
V gene: TRBV11-2
J gene: TRBJ2-1

CDR3 protein: CASSFRGGTYNEQFF
V gene: TRBV5-6
J gene: TRBJ2-1

CDR3 protein: CASSENSGKRGTEAFF
V gene: TRBV6-4
J gene: TRBJ1-1

CDR3 protein: CASSIDHNLFNYGYTF
V gene: TRBV19
J gene: TRBJ1-2

CDR3 protein: CASNLPGDMNTEAFF
V gene: TRBV28
J gene: TRBJ1-1

CDR3 protein: CASSLAGDNRRHYGYTF
V gene: TRBV7-6
J gene: TRBJ1-2

CDR3 protein: CASSLGLGGSPLHF
V gene: TRBV7-9
J gene: TRBJ1-6

CDR3 protein: CASSLGLVSWNTEAFF
V gene: TRBV13
J gene: TRBJ1-1

CDR3 protein: CASSPEVGGAEQYF
V gene: TRBV9
J gene: TRBJ2-7

CDR3 protein: CASSYDRDYEQFF
V gene: TRBV5-6
J gene: TRBJ2-1

CDR3 protein: CASSVFSGGAPGELFF
V gene: TRBV9
J gene: TRBJ2-2

CDR3 protein: CASDLGGGIGTEAFF
V gene: TRBV19
J gene: TRBJ1-1

CDR3 protein: CASSPSGAYQETQYF
V gene: TRBV6-5
J gene: TRBJ2-5

CDR3 protein: CASSEGSEGCGYQETQYF
V gene: TRBV6-4
J gene: TRBJ2-5

CDR3 protein: CASSEATGKLF
V gene: TRBV25-1
J gene: TRBJ2-1

CDR3 protein: CASSLAAANEKLFF
V gene: TRBV7-9
J gene: TRBJ1-4

CDR3 protein: CASSQVDRDTPYGYTF
V gene: TRBV4-2
J gene: TRBJ1-2

CDR3 protein: CASSEQGWDSPLHF
V gene: TRBV27
J gene: TRBJ1-6

CDR3 protein: CASSPPSPNTEAFF
V gene: TRBV5-1
J gene: TRBJ1-1

CDR3 protein: CASSLEQGGNTIYF
V gene: TRBV5-1
J gene: TRBJ1-3